Listed below are T cell receptor beta chains from one sample, sequenced in a study of CD8 T cells in Susac syndrome. TCRdb reprocessed the immunoSEQ multiplex PCR reads with MiXCR, giving one entry per CDR3 protein. The table has approximately 70,000 distinct CDR3 sequences, roughly 95% seen once; the top ten hold roughly 0.11%. The sequencing sample was made of CD4+ T cells from PBMCs. Receptors originate from a human donor with multiple sclerosis. Each CDR3 is given with its conserved first and last residue. Each record gives: clone size, D gene, J gene, V gene, CDR3 length, CDR3 protein, CDR3 DNA. The D gene is left open where the match is weak. Expanded clones are given a class, and other clones once, few, many or no size at all.

clone_size: once; d_call: TRBD1; j_call: TRBJ2-2; v_call: TRBV5-4; cdr3_length: 13; cdr3_aa: CASSVTGSGELFF; cdr3_nt: TGTGCCAGCAGCGTGACAGGGTCCGGGGAGCTGTTTTTT
clone_size: -; d_call: TRBD1; j_call: TRBJ2-7; v_call: TRBV27; cdr3_length: 15; cdr3_aa: CASIDGTGGSYEQYF; cdr3_nt: TGTGCCAGCATCGACGGGACAGGGGGCTCCTACGAGCAGTACTTC
clone_size: -; d_call: -; j_call: TRBJ2-3; v_call: TRBV9; cdr3_length: 14; cdr3_aa: CASSVRGSTDTQYF; cdr3_nt: TGTGCCAGCAGCGTTCGTGGTAGCACAGATACGCAGTATTTT
clone_size: -; d_call: -; j_call: TRBJ1-1; v_call: TRBV12-3/TRBV12-4; cdr3_length: 11; cdr3_aa: CASRGHYEAFF; cdr3_nt: TGTGCCAGCAGGGGACATTATGAAGCTTTCTTT
clone_size: -; d_call: -; j_call: TRBJ2-5; v_call: TRBV19; cdr3_length: 11; cdr3_aa: CASKREETQYF; cdr3_nt: TGTGCCAGTAAAAGGGAAGAGACCCAGTACTTC
clone_size: -; d_call: -; j_call: TRBJ1-4; v_call: TRBV7-9; cdr3_length: 13; cdr3_aa: CASSLTTGEKLFF; cdr3_nt: TGTGCCAGCAGCTTAACCACGGGCGAAAAACTGTTTTTT
clone_size: -; d_call: -; j_call: TRBJ1-6; v_call: TRBV2; cdr3_length: 14; cdr3_aa: CAGALDANNSPLHF; cdr3_nt: TGTGCCGGGGCGTTAGACGCGAATAATTCACCCCTCCACTTT
clone_size: -; d_call: -; j_call: TRBJ2-5; v_call: TRBV7-9; cdr3_length: 12; cdr3_aa: CASSRQEETQYF; cdr3_nt: TGTGCCAGCAGCCGACAGGAGGAGACCCAGTACTTC
clone_size: once; d_call: TRBD1; j_call: TRBJ2-5; v_call: TRBV20-1; cdr3_length: 14; cdr3_aa: CSARDSKGAKTQYF; cdr3_nt: TGCAGTGCTAGAGATTCAAAGGGGGCTAAGACCCAGTACTTC
clone_size: -; d_call: -; j_call: TRBJ2-5; v_call: TRBV6-2/TRBV6-3; cdr3_length: 12; cdr3_aa: CASSFLKETQYF; cdr3_nt: TGTGCCAGCAGTTTTCTCAAGGAGACCCAGTACTTC
clone_size: -; d_call: -; j_call: TRBJ1-6; v_call: TRBV3-1; cdr3_length: 14; cdr3_aa: CASTGTLFNSPLHF; cdr3_nt: TGTGCCAGCACCGGGACCCTGTTTAATTCACCCCTCCACTTT
clone_size: -; d_call: -; j_call: TRBJ2-7; v_call: TRBV29-1; cdr3_length: 12; cdr3_aa: CSVRQGDYEQYF; cdr3_nt: TGCAGCGTTCGTCAGGGAGACTACGAGCAGTACTTC
clone_size: -; d_call: TRBD1; j_call: TRBJ1-2; v_call: TRBV12-3/TRBV12-4; cdr3_length: 14; cdr3_aa: CASSGQGVGYGYTF; cdr3_nt: TGTGCCAGCAGTGGACAGGGGGTCGGCTATGGCTACACCTTC
clone_size: -; d_call: TRBD2; j_call: TRBJ2-1; v_call: TRBV6-5; cdr3_length: 13; cdr3_aa: CASRSPGGNEQFF; cdr3_nt: TGTGCCAGCAGGAGCCCGGGAGGCAATGAGCAGTTCTTC